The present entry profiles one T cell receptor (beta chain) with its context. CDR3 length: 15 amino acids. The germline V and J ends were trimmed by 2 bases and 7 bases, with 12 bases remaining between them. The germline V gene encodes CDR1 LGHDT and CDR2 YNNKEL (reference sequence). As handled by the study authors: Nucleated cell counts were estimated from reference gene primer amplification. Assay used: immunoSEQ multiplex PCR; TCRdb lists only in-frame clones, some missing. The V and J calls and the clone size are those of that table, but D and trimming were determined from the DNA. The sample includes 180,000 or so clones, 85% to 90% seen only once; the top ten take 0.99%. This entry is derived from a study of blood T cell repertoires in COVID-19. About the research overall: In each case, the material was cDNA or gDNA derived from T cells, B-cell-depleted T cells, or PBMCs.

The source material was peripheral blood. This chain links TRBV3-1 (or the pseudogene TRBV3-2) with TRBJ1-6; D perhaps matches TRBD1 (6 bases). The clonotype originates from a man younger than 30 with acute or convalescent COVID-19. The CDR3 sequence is CASSQKGQSNSPLHF. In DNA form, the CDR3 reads TGTGCCAGCAGCCAAAAAGGACAGTCGAATTCACCCCTCCACTTT.